The 8 T cell receptor beta chains below come from one sample, sequenced in a study of CD8 T cells in Susac syndrome. The RNA, about 0.5 to 1 ug, was put through reverse transcription using random hexamers. TCRdb used MiXCR to reprocess the immunoSEQ multiplex PCR reads, holding one entry per CDR3 protein. Of 140,000 or so distinct CDR3 sequences listed, 85% to 95% are singletons. Sequenced sample: CD4+ T cells from PBMCs. The receptors derive from a human donor with multiple sclerosis.

This chain links TRBV20-1 with TRBJ2-3, with a possible D match to TRBD2 (5 bases). The CDR3 length is 14 residues. Germline V gives CDR1 DFQATT, CDR2 SNEGSKA (reference sequence). Trimming removed 4 bases from V and 5 bases from J, with 16 bases in between. CDR3 sequence reads: CSATSERAGDTQYF. The CDR3 bases are TGCAGTGCTACCAGCGAGAGGGCCGGAGATACGCAGTATTTT.

V gene TRBV19 combines with J gene TRBJ1-2; TRBD1 might be the D (6 bases). CDR3 length: 15 residues. V was cut by 7 bases and J by 6 bases, with 21 bases left in between. The V gene's germline CDR1 is LNHDA and CDR2 SQIVND (reference sequence). As DNA, the CDR3 is TGTGCCAGTACTCAGGCCAGGGGACGGTTTCATGGCTACACCTTC. This gives the protein CASTQARGRFHGYTF.

The CDR3 bases are TGTGCCAGTAGTATCGGGGTAGCCCAGAGAGGGAATGAGCAGTTCTTC. Protein product: CASSIGVAQRGNEQFF. The rearrangement joins TRBV19 to TRBJ2-1; D perhaps matches TRBD2 (5 bases). This CDR3 spans 16 amino acids. V was pared by 3 bases and J by 7 bases, with 19 bases between. Germline CDR1 and CDR2: LNHDA and SQIVND (reference sequence).

This clonotype came up once. This chain connects TRBV3-1 to TRBJ2-7; D is unresolved. V lost 1 base, J lost 7 bases, and 8 bases lay in between. Germline V gene data show CDR1 as LGHDT and CDR2 as YNNKEL (reference sequence). This CDR3 has 12 amino acids. The DNA for the CDR3 is TGTGCCAGCAGCCAAGTTGTCTGGGAGCAGTACTTC. Translating it yields CASSQVVWEQYF.

The V call is TRBV20-1, the J call TRBJ2-3; 7 nucleotides align to TRBD2. Germline CDR1 reads DFQATT; CDR2 reads SNEGSKA (reference sequence). With V trimmed by 5 bases and J by 3 bases, 5 bases remained unmatched. CDR3 length: 13 amino acids. As DNA, the CDR3 is TGCAGTGCTGGCGGGAGTTGGACAGATACGCAGTATTTT. Protein product: CSAGGSWTDTQYF.

The chain uses TRBV30 and TRBJ1-5; possible D gene TRBD1, 5 bases. V was shortened by 3 bases and J by 2 bases, with 23 bases between the two germline ends. CDR3 size: 18 residues. Germline V gives CDR1 GTSNPN, CDR2 SVGIG (reference sequence). The CDR3 bases are TGTGCCTGGAGCGCCAGGCAGGGAAGAATAGTTGGCAATCAGCCCCAGCATTTT. Amino acid sequence: CAWSARQGRIVGNQPQHF.

V usage is TRBV5-4 and J usage is TRBJ2-7, with 11 nucleotides matching TRBD1. CDR1 SGHNT and CDR2 YYREEE come from the germline V gene (reference sequence). J lost 5 bases, V lost 4 bases, and 5 bases had no gene match. This CDR3 region has 14 residues. The CDR3 protein is CASSQDRGRHEQYF. CDR3 nucleotides: TGTGCCAGCAGCCAGGACAGGGGGCGACACGAGCAGTACTTC.

The chain couples TRBV27 to TRBJ2-1, with 9 nucleotides matching TRBD1. Germline V gene data show CDR1 as MNHEY and CDR2 as SMNVEV (reference sequence). J gave up 7 bases and V 2 bases, and 12 bases lay outside the gene matches. The CDR3 has 17 residues. The DNA of the CDR3 is TGTGCCAGCAGTTTAGATTCTCCGGGACAGGGAGGGAATGAGCAGTTCTTC. Its translation is CASSLDSPGQGGNEQFF.